This T cell receptor beta chain was observed in a study of neoadjuvant anti-PD-1 for oral cavity cancer. Time point denoted: after neoadjuvant nivolumab, at surgical resection. The patients had HPV-negative, locally advanced oral cavity squamous cell carcinoma. Generated by immunoSEQ multiplex PCR, the TCRdb table keeps only in-frame clones and is missing some. The table records 6,500 to 10,000 clones, around 70% of them present only once. The receptor comes from a person between 35 and 79 years old with oral cavity squamous cell carcinoma. This material consisted of PBMCs, taken after nivolumab (anti-PD-1) treatment.

In nucleotides, the CDR3 is TGTGCCAGCAAGACAGGGGCGAGCAATCAGCCCCAGCATTTT. This translates into CASKTGASNQPQHF. The chain has TRBV2 and TRBJ1-5; 8 positions match TRBD1. V gave up 7 bases and J gave up 1 base; unmatched junction bases: 3. Germline V gene data show CDR1 as SNHLY and CDR2 as FYNNEI. The CDR3 runs to 14 residues.